What follows describes a single T cell receptor (beta chain). Its antigen is as yet unknown. UMIs and a universal primer site were added when TCR cDNA was made by 5'RACE template switching. TCRdb independently ran MiXCR on the 5' RACE reads; one entry per CDR3 protein. The sample holds a few hundred thousand distinct CDR3 sequences; around 17% are singletons and the top ten take 15% to 20%. These data are taken from a study of T cells after yellow fever vaccination. In the study overall: Fractions of limited cellularity were prepared by means of SMART-Seq v4 Ultra Low Input.

Findings and limits, study-wide: A limited proportion of clonotypes was detected within both the CD4 and CD8 compartments. On re-exposure, the response was weaker but peaked faster, at day 5 versus 15.

Trimming took 0 bases from V and 8 from J, leaving 17 bases between them. CDR3 length: 15 amino acids. CDR1 DFQATT and CDR2 SNEGSKA come from the germline V gene (reference sequence). The TCR was taken from a man between 18 and 35 years old who received the YFV17D yellow fever vaccine. Sequencing was performed on PBMCs, taken less than 6 days after the first yellow fever vaccination. This chain uses TRBV20-1 with TRBJ1-3; D gene unclear. The CDR3 DNA is TGCAGTGCTAGAGATCGTGGTCGGGGTCGAGACACCATATATTTT. Its translation: CSARDRGRGRDTIYF.